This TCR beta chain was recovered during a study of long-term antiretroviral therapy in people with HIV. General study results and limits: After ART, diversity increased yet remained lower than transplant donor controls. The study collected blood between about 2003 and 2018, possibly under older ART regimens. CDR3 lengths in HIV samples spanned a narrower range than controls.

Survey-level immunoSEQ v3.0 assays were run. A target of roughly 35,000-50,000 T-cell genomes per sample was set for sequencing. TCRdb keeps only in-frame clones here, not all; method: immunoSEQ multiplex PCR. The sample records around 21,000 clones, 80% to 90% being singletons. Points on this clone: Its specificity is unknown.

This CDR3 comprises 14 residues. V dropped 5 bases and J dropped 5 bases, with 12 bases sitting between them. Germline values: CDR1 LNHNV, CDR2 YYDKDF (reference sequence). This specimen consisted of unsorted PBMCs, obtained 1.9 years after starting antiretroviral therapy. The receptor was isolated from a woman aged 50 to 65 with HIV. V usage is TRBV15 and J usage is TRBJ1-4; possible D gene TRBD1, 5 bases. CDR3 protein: CATSSKRGNEKLFF. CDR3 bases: TGTGCCACCAGCTCGAAGAGGGGAAATGAAAAACTGTTTTTT.